A selection of T cell receptor beta chains follows, all from one sample in a study of CD8+ T cells in alopecia areata. Only in-frame clones appear in the TCRdb table, and some are missing; sequencing was by immunoSEQ multiplex PCR. Altogether 110,000 or so clones are present, 30% to 40% being singletons, with the ten largest covering over 3%. Sequenced: CD4+ T cells sorted from blood. The source of these receptors is a human donor with alopecia areata. Both conserved end residues are part of each CDR3. Each record gives: clone size, D gene, V gene, J gene, CDR3 protein, CDR3 DNA. D genes are given only for firm matches. Some rows have no size entry. The others give once, few or many, or a class for an expanded clone.

clone_size: NA; d_call: NA; v_call: TRBV29-1; j_call: TRBJ2-3; cdr3_aa: CSVEAGTDTQYF; cdr3_nt: TGCAGCGTTGAGGCAGGCACAGATACGCAGTATTTT
clone_size: NA; d_call: NA; v_call: TRBV7-2; j_call: TRBJ2-7; cdr3_aa: CASSSRSGRTTYEQYF; cdr3_nt: TGTGCCAGCAGCTCGAGGTCCGGGAGAACCACCTACGAGCAGTACTTC
clone_size: few; d_call: TRBD2; v_call: TRBV29-1; j_call: TRBJ2-5; cdr3_aa: CSAPGLAEETQYF; cdr3_nt: TGCAGTGCTCCCGGACTAGCGGAAGAGACCCAGTACTTC
clone_size: NA; d_call: TRBD1; v_call: TRBV5-1; j_call: TRBJ2-4; cdr3_aa: CASSRDRDDIQYF; cdr3_nt: TGCGCCAGCAGCCGGGACAGGGATGACATTCAGTACTTC
clone_size: few; d_call: NA; v_call: TRBV7-9; j_call: TRBJ2-5; cdr3_aa: CASSLSEIQETQYF; cdr3_nt: TGTGCCAGCAGCTTATCCGAAATCCAAGAGACCCAGTACTTC
clone_size: few; d_call: TRBD2; v_call: TRBV7-2; j_call: TRBJ2-1; cdr3_aa: CASSRRRGAYQFF; cdr3_nt: TGTGCCAGCAGCCGCCGGCGGGGGGCCTACCAGTTCTTC
clone_size: few; d_call: NA; v_call: TRBV10-3; j_call: TRBJ2-5; cdr3_aa: CAISDVFQETQYF; cdr3_nt: TGTGCCATCAGTGACGTCTTCCAAGAGACCCAGTACTTC
clone_size: NA; d_call: NA; v_call: TRBV30; j_call: TRBJ2-1; cdr3_aa: CAWSVHGGQYNEQFF; cdr3_nt: TGTGCCTGGAGTGTACACGGGGGCCAATACAATGAGCAGTTCTTC
clone_size: NA; d_call: NA; v_call: TRBV4-2; j_call: TRBJ1-1; cdr3_aa: CASSHTDGLEAFF; cdr3_nt: TGTGCCAGCAGCCACACCGACGGACTTGAAGCTTTCTTT
clone_size: NA; d_call: NA; v_call: TRBV29-1; j_call: TRBJ1-5; cdr3_aa: CSVVFGGRGQPQHF; cdr3_nt: TGCAGCGTTGTGTTTGGGGGACGGGGTCAGCCCCAGCATTTT
clone_size: NA; d_call: NA; v_call: TRBV5-1; j_call: TRBJ1-2; cdr3_aa: CASSLAAARNYGYTF; cdr3_nt: TGCGCCAGCAGCTTGGCCGCAGCCAGGAACTATGGCTACACCTTC
clone_size: once; d_call: NA; v_call: TRBV2; j_call: TRBJ2-7; cdr3_aa: CASTGNSYEQYF; cdr3_nt: TGTGCCAGCACAGGGAACTCCTACGAGCAGTACTTC
clone_size: NA; d_call: NA; v_call: TRBV20-1; j_call: TRBJ2-4; cdr3_aa: CSASLQGPQYF; cdr3_nt: TGCAGTGCTAGCCTACAGGGCCCACAGTACTTC
clone_size: few; d_call: NA; v_call: TRBV7-9; j_call: TRBJ2-1; cdr3_aa: CASSLGGSSNEQFF; cdr3_nt: TGTGCCAGCAGCTTAGGGGGTAGCTCCAATGAGCAGTTCTTC
clone_size: NA; d_call: TRBD2; v_call: TRBV29-1; j_call: TRBJ2-3; cdr3_aa: CSVRLAGDTDTQYF; cdr3_nt: TGCAGCGTTCGACTAGCGGGGGACACAGATACGCAGTATTTT
clone_size: once; d_call: TRBD1; v_call: TRBV4-1; j_call: TRBJ1-2; cdr3_aa: CASSQDTTNRGDGYTF; cdr3_nt: TGCGCCAGCAGCCAAGATACGACAAACAGGGGGGATGGCTACACCTTC
clone_size: NA; d_call: TRBD1; v_call: TRBV29-1; j_call: TRBJ2-5; cdr3_aa: CSVVPQGARETQYF; cdr3_nt: TGCAGCGTCGTCCCACAGGGGGCCCGGGAGACCCAGTACTTC
clone_size: NA; d_call: TRBD2; v_call: TRBV9; j_call: TRBJ2-3; cdr3_aa: CASSATSGSINTQYF; cdr3_nt: TGTGCCAGCAGCGCGACTAGCGGGAGTATCAATACGCAGTATTTT
clone_size: NA; d_call: NA; v_call: TRBV5-1; j_call: TRBJ2-1; cdr3_aa: CASSLGGGKYNEQFF; cdr3_nt: TGCGCCAGCAGCTTGGGAGGCGGGAAATACAATGAGCAGTTCTTC
clone_size: NA; d_call: TRBD2; v_call: TRBV4-2; j_call: TRBJ2-4; cdr3_aa: CASSQAGLAAAKNIQYF; cdr3_nt: TGTGCCAGCAGCCAAGCCGGTCTAGCGGCAGCCAAAAACATTCAGTACTTC
clone_size: few; d_call: NA; v_call: TRBV4-3; j_call: TRBJ2-1; cdr3_aa: CASSQDARGFGEQFF; cdr3_nt: TGCGCCAGCAGCCAAGACGCGCGAGGGTTCGGTGAGCAGTTCTTC
clone_size: few; d_call: TRBD1; v_call: TRBV29-1; j_call: TRBJ1-4; cdr3_aa: CSATIRQGNEKLFF; cdr3_nt: TGCAGCGCAACCATACGACAGGGAAATGAAAAACTGTTTTTT
clone_size: NA; d_call: TRBD1; v_call: TRBV7-2; j_call: TRBJ2-7; cdr3_aa: CASSLGQQGSIEQYF; cdr3_nt: TGTGCCAGCAGCTTAGGTCAACAGGGGTCGATCGAGCAGTACTTC
clone_size: NA; d_call: NA; v_call: TRBV6-5; j_call: TRBJ1-3; cdr3_aa: CASSYGRNSGNTIYF; cdr3_nt: TGTGCCAGCAGTTATGGACGGAACTCTGGAAACACCATATATTTT
clone_size: NA; d_call: NA; v_call: TRBV30; j_call: TRBJ1-4; cdr3_aa: CAWSVRGEKLFF; cdr3_nt: TGTGCCTGGAGTGTAAGAGGGGAAAAACTGTTTTTT
clone_size: few; d_call: NA; v_call: TRBV5-4; j_call: TRBJ2-5; cdr3_aa: CASGTGAIETQYF; cdr3_nt: TGTGCCAGCGGAACCGGGGCAATAGAGACCCAGTACTTC
clone_size: NA; d_call: NA; v_call: TRBV5-1; j_call: TRBJ1-5; cdr3_aa: CASSLDGNSNQPQHF; cdr3_nt: TGCGCCAGCAGCTTGGATGGGAATAGCAATCAGCCCCAGCATTTT
clone_size: NA; d_call: NA; v_call: TRBV2; j_call: TRBJ2-1; cdr3_aa: CADKKGGIGDEQFF; cdr3_nt: TGTGCCGACAAGAAAGGCGGAATTGGCGATGAGCAGTTCTTC
clone_size: NA; d_call: NA; v_call: TRBV9; j_call: TRBJ2-2; cdr3_aa: CASSVAPLTGELFF; cdr3_nt: TGTGCCAGCAGCGTAGCCCCTCTGACCGGGGAGCTGTTTTTT
clone_size: NA; d_call: NA; v_call: TRBV5-1; j_call: TRBJ1-6; cdr3_aa: CASSTGEENSPLHF; cdr3_nt: TGCGCCAGCAGCACGGGAGAAGAGAATTCACCCCTCCACTTT
clone_size: few; d_call: TRBD1; v_call: TRBV10-3; j_call: TRBJ1-5; cdr3_aa: CAISEMTGPQPQHF; cdr3_nt: TGTGCCATCAGCGAGATGACAGGGCCTCAGCCCCAGCATTTT
clone_size: NA; d_call: NA; v_call: TRBV9; j_call: TRBJ2-1; cdr3_aa: CASSVVPGSYNEQFF; cdr3_nt: TGTGCCAGCAGCGTAGTGCCTGGGTCCTACAATGAGCAGTTCTTC
clone_size: NA; d_call: NA; v_call: TRBV5-1; j_call: TRBJ1-1; cdr3_aa: CASSLTRKMNTEAFF; cdr3_nt: TGCGCCAGCAGCTTGACACGGAAAATGAACACTGAAGCTTTCTTT
clone_size: NA; d_call: TRBD2; v_call: TRBV15; j_call: TRBJ2-7; cdr3_aa: CATSYGGRNTYEQYF; cdr3_nt: TGTGCCACCAGCTACGGCGGGAGGAACACCTACGAGCAGTACTTC
clone_size: once; d_call: TRBD1; v_call: TRBV10-2; j_call: TRBJ2-1; cdr3_aa: CASSDRDRASDEQFF; cdr3_nt: TGCGCCAGCAGTGACCGGGACAGGGCTTCCGATGAGCAGTTCTTC
clone_size: NA; d_call: NA; v_call: TRBV29-1; j_call: TRBJ1-4; cdr3_aa: CSVAPARSNEKLFF; cdr3_nt: TGCAGCGTTGCCCCTGCGCGGTCTAATGAAAAACTGTTTTTT
clone_size: few; d_call: NA; v_call: TRBV6-6; j_call: TRBJ2-2; cdr3_aa: CASSPGQNTGELFF; cdr3_nt: TGTGCCAGCAGTCCAGGACAGAACACCGGGGAGCTGTTTTTT
clone_size: NA; d_call: NA; v_call: TRBV11-3; j_call: TRBJ2-1; cdr3_aa: CASSHRGEQFF; cdr3_nt: TGTGCCAGCAGTCACCGGGGTGAGCAGTTCTTC
clone_size: NA; d_call: TRBD2; v_call: TRBV7-2; j_call: TRBJ2-5; cdr3_aa: CASSSRGGGETQYF; cdr3_nt: TGTGCCAGCAGCTCGCGGGGGGGCGGAGAGACCCAGTACTTC
clone_size: NA; d_call: NA; v_call: TRBV20-1; j_call: TRBJ1-2; cdr3_aa: CSAGDGGYTF; cdr3_nt: TGCAGTGCGGGAGATGGCGGCTACACCTTC
clone_size: NA; d_call: TRBD1; v_call: TRBV9; j_call: TRBJ2-5; cdr3_aa: CASSANRGRETQYF; cdr3_nt: TGTGCCAGCAGCGCGAACAGGGGGCGAGAGACCCAGTACTTC
clone_size: once; d_call: NA; v_call: TRBV7-3; j_call: TRBJ2-7; cdr3_aa: CASSLVRDGEQYF; cdr3_nt: TGTGCCAGCAGCTTAGTTAGGGATGGGGAGCAGTACTTC
clone_size: few; d_call: TRBD1; v_call: TRBV7-9; j_call: TRBJ2-7; cdr3_aa: CASSRSGQSYEQYF; cdr3_nt: TGTGCCAGCAGCCGGTCGGGACAGTCCTACGAGCAGTACTTC
clone_size: few; d_call: NA; v_call: TRBV29-1; j_call: TRBJ1-2; cdr3_aa: CSVDSQGSGYTF; cdr3_nt: TGCAGCGTTGATAGTCAGGGTAGTGGCTACACCTTC
clone_size: NA; d_call: TRBD1; v_call: TRBV30; j_call: TRBJ2-1; cdr3_aa: CAWSGDRDSYNEQFF; cdr3_nt: TGTGCCTGGAGTGGGGACAGGGACTCCTACAATGAGCAGTTCTTC
clone_size: NA; d_call: TRBD1; v_call: TRBV7-9; j_call: TRBJ2-7; cdr3_aa: CASSLGSGTGGEQYF; cdr3_nt: TGTGCCAGCAGCTTGGGGTCCGGGACAGGCGGCGAGCAGTACTTC
clone_size: few; d_call: NA; v_call: TRBV29-1; j_call: TRBJ1-4; cdr3_aa: CSVWTRAREKLFF; cdr3_nt: TGCAGCGTTTGGACCAGGGCGAGGGAAAAACTGTTTTTT
clone_size: NA; d_call: NA; v_call: TRBV6-5; j_call: TRBJ2-5; cdr3_aa: CASTDSQETQYF; cdr3_nt: TGTGCCAGCACTGACAGTCAAGAGACCCAGTACTTC
clone_size: few; d_call: NA; v_call: TRBV7-2; j_call: TRBJ1-3; cdr3_aa: CASSSLGDSGNTIYF; cdr3_nt: TGTGCCAGCAGCTCCCTCGGAGACTCTGGAAACACCATATATTTT
clone_size: few; d_call: TRBD1; v_call: TRBV18; j_call: TRBJ2-7; cdr3_aa: CASSPTPGQGAHEQYF; cdr3_nt: TGTGCCAGCTCACCGACCCCGGGACAGGGGGCCCACGAGCAGTACTTC
clone_size: NA; d_call: TRBD2; v_call: TRBV4-1; j_call: TRBJ2-3; cdr3_aa: CASSQGLAGVADTQYF; cdr3_nt: TGCGCCAGCAGCCAAGGACTAGCGGGAGTGGCAGATACGCAGTATTTT
clone_size: NA; d_call: NA; v_call: TRBV5-5; j_call: TRBJ2-6; cdr3_aa: CASSLVGGGANVLTF; cdr3_nt: TGTGCCAGCAGCTTGGTGGGAGGTGGGGCCAACGTCCTGACTTTC
clone_size: NA; d_call: NA; v_call: TRBV5-1; j_call: TRBJ1-1; cdr3_aa: CASSFRVGERRNTEAFF; cdr3_nt: TGCGCCAGCAGCTTTAGGGTAGGGGAACGAAGGAACACTGAAGCTTTCTTT